This entry concerns a single T cell receptor (beta chain). Its specificity is unknown. These data come from a study of T-cell memory formation after mild COVID-19. For the study at large: Clusters of TCRs were largely donor specific. Notes on the study in general: Chiefly within CM and EM were the contracting CD4+ clones; CD8+ ones were within EMRA.

V was pared by 3 bases and J by 3 bases, with 15 bases between. Germline CDR1 reads DFQATT; CDR2 reads SNEGSKA (reference sequence). This CDR3 is built from 14 residues. Libraries for TCRalpha and TCRbeta carried sample barcodes and unique molecular identifiers via 5'RACE. MiXCR was run by TCRdb on the 5' RACE reads, yielding one entry per CDR3 protein. The sample comprises around 300,000 distinct CDR3 sequences, about an eighth of which are singletons, and over 20% rests with the top ten. The receptor's source is a man between 18 and 29 years old who had mild COVID-19 (a few samples of this study predate the infection). Cell type and time point are not known. The specimen was PBMCs or a T cell subset sorted from them (not recorded which). The chain has TRBV20-1 and TRBJ2-7, with D possibly being TRBD1 or TRBD2 (5 bases each). CDR3 coding DNA: TGCAGTGCTAGTCCGGGACCCGGGATCTACGAGCAGTACTTC. Translation: CSASPGPGIYEQYF.